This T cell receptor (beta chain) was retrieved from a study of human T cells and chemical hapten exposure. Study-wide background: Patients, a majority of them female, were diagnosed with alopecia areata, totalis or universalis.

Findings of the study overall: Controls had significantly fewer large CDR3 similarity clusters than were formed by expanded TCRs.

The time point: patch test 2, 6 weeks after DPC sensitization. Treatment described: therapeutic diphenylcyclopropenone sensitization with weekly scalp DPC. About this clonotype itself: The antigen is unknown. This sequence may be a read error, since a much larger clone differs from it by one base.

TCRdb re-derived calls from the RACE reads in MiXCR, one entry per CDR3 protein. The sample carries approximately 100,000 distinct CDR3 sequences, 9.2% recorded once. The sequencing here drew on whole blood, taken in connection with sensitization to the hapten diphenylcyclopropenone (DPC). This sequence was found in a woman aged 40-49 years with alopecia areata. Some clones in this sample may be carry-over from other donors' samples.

CDR3 loop: CASSLRGWYNEQLF. Written as DNA, the CDR3 is TGTGCCAGCAGTCTACGGGGATGGTACAATGAGCAGCTCTTC. The chain recombines TRBV6-2 or TRBV6-3 with TRBJ2-1; D is perhaps TRBD2 (5 bases). The CDR3 is 14 amino acids. Germline values: CDR1 MNHEY, CDR2 SVGEGT.